This entry is about one T cell receptor (beta chain). The sample originates from a study of blood T cell repertoires in COVID-19. Study information: Collection of acute and convalescent COVID-19 samples took place in the United States, Italy and Spain.

Method: immunoSEQ multiplex PCR; TCRdb's copy keeps in-frame clones and lacks some. The sample lists around 340,000 clones; about 83% were seen once. Trimming removed 10 bases from V and 4 bases from J; junction bases left unmatched: 9. The CDR3 length is 15 residues. Germline loops: CDR1 MNHEY, CDR2 SVGAGI. Sequencing was carried out using peripheral blood. This chain joins TRBV6-5 and TRBJ2-2; 10 nucleotides align to TRBD1. The source is a man in his thirties or forties with active or convalescent COVID-19. The CDR3 DNA sequence: TGTGCCACGGGCGGGGACAGGGGTGGCACCGGGGAGCTGTTTTTT. Protein product: CATGGDRGGTGELFF.